Reported below is one TCR beta chain. Its antigen is currently unknown. The authors obtained PBMCs from 7.5 to 10 ml of fresh peripheral blood. What was amplified from RNA transcripts were TCR beta CDR3 regions. Using the HTBI primer set, a first-round RT-PCR was run on the TCR CDR3. Each CDR3 protein gets one entry after TCRdb re-called the multiplex PCR reads with MiXCR. This sample carries approximately 490,000 distinct CDR3 sequences, 20% to 25% of them seen once, and the ten largest clones take approximately 49%. The data originate from a study of T cells in Graves' hyperthyroidism and ophthalmopathy. The study's findings and limits: Also found in blood were most expanded thyroid clonotypes above 0.001. Ophthalmopathy cases were set apart from stable hyperthyroidism by a 13 V-J model.

The ends were cut back, 4 bases at V and 5 bases at J, with 6 bases in the middle. The CDR3 extends over 12 amino acids. This clonotype was sampled from a woman between 65 and 79 years old with Graves' ophthalmopathy. The chain combines TRBV12-3 or TRBV12-4 with TRBJ2-1; no definite D call. The specimen sequenced was blood. The DNA of the CDR3 is TGTGCCAGCAGTTCTAGTAACAATGAGCAGTTCTTC. Encoded protein: CASSSSNNEQFF.